Reported below is one T cell receptor (beta chain). Original analysis: Quantification of nucleated cells was approximated via reference gene primer amplification. The protocol was immunoSEQ multiplex PCR, while the TCRdb copy is restricted to in-frame clones and leaves out a portion. That table is the source of V, J and clone size, and D and trimming were worked out from the DNA. The sample yields about 110,000 clones, 80% to 90% seen once. The sample originates from a study of blood T cell repertoires in COVID-19. Study context: Samples came from the United States, Italy and Spain, spanning acute and convalescent COVID-19. The analysed material was cDNA or gDNA that came from T cells, B-cell-depleted T cells, or PBMCs.

The CDR3 runs 13 residues. V gave up 5 bases and J gave up 6 bases, with 13 bases separating them. Germline assignment: CDR1 SGHTA and CDR2 FQGTGA. The sequence was obtained from a woman in her sixties with acute or convalescent COVID-19. J is TRBJ1-2 and V is TRBV7-3, with D perhaps matching TRBD1 (6 bases). Sequenced material: peripheral blood. The CDR3 DNA sequence: TGTGCCAGCAGCCGCCCACAGGGAGATGGCTACACCTTC. Its translation is CASSRPQGDGYTF.